The rows below give T cell receptor beta chains drawn from one sample of a study of OX40 agonist ivuxolimab in advanced cancers. The protocol was immunoSEQ multiplex PCR, while the TCRdb copy is restricted to in-frame clones and leaves out a portion. The sample shows approximately 58,000 clones, 65% to 90% of them seen only once. The sequencing here drew on CD4+ or CD8+ T cells sorted from blood, taken in a trial of the OX40 agonist ivuxolimab. These receptors were collected from an adult with an advanced solid tumor such as melanoma, head and neck, liver or kidney cancer. Each CDR3 is given with its conserved first and last residue. Fields, in order: CDR3 length, clone size, J gene, D gene, V gene, CDR3 protein, CDR3 DNA. D genes are given only for firm matches. Clone sizes are given selectively: once, few, many, or a class where the clone is expanded.

>15|.|TRBJ2-3|TRBD1|TRBV27
CASSLSGTGTDTQYF
TGTGCCAGCAGTTTATCAGGGACAGGGACAGATACGCAGTATTTT
>16|.|TRBJ2-3|.|TRBV11-3
CASSPSGQHGTDTQYF
TGTGCCAGCAGCCCTTCCGGACAACATGGCACAGATACGCAGTATTTT
>16|.|TRBJ2-5|TRBD2|TRBV6-6
CASTRGLAGGGETQYF
TGTGCCAGCACCAGGGGACTAGCGGGGGGCGGAGAGACCCAGTACTTC
>16|.|TRBJ2-1|TRBD1|TRBV19
CASSIWTGEAYNEQFF
TGTGCCAGTAGTATATGGACAGGGGAGGCCTACAATGAGCAGTTCTTC
>16|.|TRBJ2-3|TRBD2|TRBV5-1
CASSLGASGGQDTQYF
TGCGCCAGCAGCTTGGGGGCTAGCGGGGGGCAAGATACGCAGTATTTT
>12|.|TRBJ2-3|.|TRBV4-1
CASSLEGDTQYF
TGCGCCAGCAGCCTGGAGGGGGATACGCAGTATTTT
>15|.|TRBJ1-2|TRBD1|TRBV29-1
CSAPTGTDGYYGYTF
TGCAGCGCCCCCACCGGGACAGACGGCTATTATGGCTACACCTTC
>13|.|TRBJ2-1|.|TRBV10-3
CANAADYNNEQFF
TGTGCCAACGCTGCGGACTACAACAATGAGCAGTTCTTC
>14|.|TRBJ1-5|TRBD1|TRBV15
CATMLDRGVQPQHF
TGTGCCACCATGCTGGACAGGGGGGTTCAGCCCCAGCATTTT
>15|.|TRBJ1-4|TRBD1|TRBV2
CASSDRAGGGRKLFF
TGTGCCAGCAGTGATAGGGCAGGGGGCGGCAGAAAACTGTTTTTT
>17|.|TRBJ2-3|TRBD2|TRBV10-3
CAIRRGGRANIPDTQYF
TGTGCCATCAGGCGTGGCGGGAGGGCCAATATCCCAGATACGCAGTATTTT
>15|.|TRBJ2-5|TRBD2|TRBV5-1
CASSLSSGEGETQYF
TGCGCCAGCAGCTTGTCTAGCGGGGAGGGAGAGACCCAGTACTTC
>19|.|TRBJ2-7|.|TRBV12-2
CASRSNQGASGRAFDEQYF
TGTGCAAGTCGCAGCAACCAGGGGGCTAGCGGGAGGGCCTTTGACGAGCAGTACTTC
>16|.|TRBJ2-3|.|TRBV4-1
CASSPMVAGGTDTQYF
TGCGCCAGCAGTCCAATGGTGGCAGGGGGGACAGATACGCAGTATTTT
>15|.|TRBJ2-7|.|TRBV12-5
CASGLSLGFPYEQYF
TGTGCTAGTGGTTTGTCATTAGGGTTCCCCTACGAGCAGTACTTC
>13|few|TRBJ2-7|TRBD2|TRBV6-4
CASPTSDFYEQYF
TGTGCCAGCCCGACTAGCGACTTCTACGAGCAGTACTTC
>15|.|TRBJ2-7|TRBD1|TRBV4-1
CASSIRQGAGYEQYF
TGCGCCAGCAGCATCCGACAGGGGGCCGGGTACGAGCAGTACTTC
>15|once|TRBJ1-4|.|TRBV5-6
CASSFGPAINEKLFF
TGTGCCAGCAGCTTTGGGCCGGCTATAAATGAAAAACTGTTTTTT
>14|.|TRBJ1-1|TRBD1|TRBV7-9
CASSTGASGTEAFF
TGTGCCAGCAGTACAGGGGCCTCCGGAACTGAAGCTTTCTTT
>15|.|TRBJ2-4|TRBD2|TRBV2
CASSKTSGRGDIQYF
TGTGCCAGCAGTAAAACTAGCGGGAGAGGGGACATTCAGTACTTC
>14|.|TRBJ2-5|TRBD1|TRBV29-1
CSAKGQVKQETQYF
TGCAGCGCCAAGGGACAGGTTAAACAAGAGACCCAGTACTTC
>15|.|TRBJ2-7|TRBD1|TRBV18
CASSLRDRGGYEQYF
TGTGCCAGCTCACTACGGGACAGGGGGGGCTACGAGCAGTACTTC
>15|once|TRBJ2-1|.|TRBV19
CASSLIGTGLNEQFF
TGTGCCAGTAGTCTCATCGGGACTGGCCTCAATGAGCAGTTCTTC
>13|.|TRBJ1-6|.|TRBV29-1
CSGRVSYNSPLHF
TGCAGCGGCAGGGTATCCTATAATTCACCCCTCCACTTT
>13|.|TRBJ2-5|.|TRBV18
CASSRGTQETQYF
TGTGCCAGCTCACGAGGAACCCAAGAGACCCAGTACTTC
>13|.|TRBJ1-2|TRBD1|TRBV6-7
CTLPGQTRAGYTF
TGTACCCTACCGGGACAGACTAGGGCTGGCTACACCTTC
>11|.|TRBJ2-7|.|TRBV18
CASSPQNEQYF
TGTGCCAGCTCACCACAGAACGAGCAGTACTTC
>13|.|TRBJ1-5|.|TRBV2
CASLQTANQPQHF
TGTGCCAGCCTTCAGACAGCTAATCAGCCCCAGCATTTT
>14|.|TRBJ2-4|TRBD1|TRBV7-2
CASSDYQGAYIQYF
TGTGCCAGCAGCGACTATCAGGGGGCATACATTCAGTACTTC
>12|.|TRBJ2-5|.|TRBV23-1
CASSPLIETQYF
TGCGCCAGCAGCCCCCTCATAGAGACCCAGTACTTC
>15|medium-sized|TRBJ1-5|.|TRBV6-6
CASSPMGGAHQPQHF
TGTGCCAGCAGTCCTATGGGCGGAGCTCATCAGCCCCAGCATTTT
>15|.|TRBJ1-5|.|TRBV5-5
CASSVDVNLNQPQHF
TGTGCCAGCAGCGTAGACGTAAACCTCAATCAGCCCCAGCATTTT